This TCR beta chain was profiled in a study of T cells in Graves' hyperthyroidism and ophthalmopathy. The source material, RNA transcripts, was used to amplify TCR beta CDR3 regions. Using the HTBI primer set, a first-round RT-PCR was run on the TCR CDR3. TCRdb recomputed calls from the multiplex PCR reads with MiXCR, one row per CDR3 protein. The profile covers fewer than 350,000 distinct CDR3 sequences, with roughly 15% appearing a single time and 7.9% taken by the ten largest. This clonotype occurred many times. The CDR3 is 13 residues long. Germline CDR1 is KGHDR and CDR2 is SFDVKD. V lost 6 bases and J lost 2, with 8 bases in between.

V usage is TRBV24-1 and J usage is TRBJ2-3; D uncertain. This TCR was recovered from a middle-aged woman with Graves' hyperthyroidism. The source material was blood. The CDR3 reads CATSHLNTDTQYF. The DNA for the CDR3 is TGTGCCACCAGTCACCTAAACACAGATACGCAGTATTTT.